This entry describes one T cell receptor (beta chain). Its antigen is unidentified. V lost 4 bases and J lost 5, with 11 bases in between. Germline CDR1 reads ENHRY; CDR2 reads SYGVKD. The CDR3 contains 13 residues. The data were obtained in a study of post-analysis software for immune sequencing data. Study-level background: Recorded subtypes: relapsing-remitting, secondary progressive, progressive-relapsing; some patients unannotated.

Study-wide findings and caveats: Five or six TRBV segments were significantly more frequent in patients than in controls. TRBV5-6, TRBV5-1 and TRBV20-1 were among these segments. A significant reduction in normalized Chao1 diversity was observed in multiple sclerosis patients versus controls. The F measure placed samples prepared in the same batch into strongly shared clusters.

Unique molecular identifiers were present in the TCR beta cDNA libraries. A population of about 1 to 11 million T cells gave rise to approximately 530,000 cDNA molecules. TCRdb independently ran MiXCR on the PCR reads; one entry per CDR3 protein. This repertoire shows about 430,000 distinct CDR3 sequences, approximately 42% found once; its top ten account for about 7.6%. The clonotype originates from a girl aged 2-15 years with multiple sclerosis. V usage is TRBV10-3 and J usage is TRBJ2-5; D gene ambiguous. The material sequenced was blood. The DNA for the CDR3 is TGTGCCATCAGTGTGAGGCTCTTGGAGACCCAGTACTTC. Protein product: CAISVRLLETQYF.